Given below is one TCR beta chain in context. This sample was included in a study of blood T cell repertoires in COVID-19. Background on the study: Collection of acute and convalescent COVID-19 samples took place in the United States, Italy and Spain. Sample material is recorded as cDNA or gDNA derived from T cells, B-cell-depleted T cells, or PBMCs.

Looked up from germline, CDR1 is SNHLY and CDR2 is FYNNEI. The CDR3 length is 15 residues. With 5 bases clipped from V and 1 base from J, the junction kept 8 bases outside the gene matches. In the original processing: Estimation of nucleated cell counts relied on the amplification of reference gene primers. Libraries were prepared by immunoSEQ multiplex PCR; TCRdb keeps only in-frame clonotypes and omits some of them. The DNA gave D and trimming, while V, J and clone size come from that table. The table includes approximately 110,000 clones, 80% to 85% detected once. Sequencing was performed on peripheral blood. The rearrangement links TRBV2 to TRBJ2-7, with 7 bases that match TRBD1. This clonotype was obtained from a man between 70 and 80 years old with acute or convalescent COVID-19. CDR3 region: CASSMEQGKSYEQYF. The CDR3 DNA is TGTGCCAGCAGTATGGAACAGGGGAAGTCCTACGAGCAGTACTTC.